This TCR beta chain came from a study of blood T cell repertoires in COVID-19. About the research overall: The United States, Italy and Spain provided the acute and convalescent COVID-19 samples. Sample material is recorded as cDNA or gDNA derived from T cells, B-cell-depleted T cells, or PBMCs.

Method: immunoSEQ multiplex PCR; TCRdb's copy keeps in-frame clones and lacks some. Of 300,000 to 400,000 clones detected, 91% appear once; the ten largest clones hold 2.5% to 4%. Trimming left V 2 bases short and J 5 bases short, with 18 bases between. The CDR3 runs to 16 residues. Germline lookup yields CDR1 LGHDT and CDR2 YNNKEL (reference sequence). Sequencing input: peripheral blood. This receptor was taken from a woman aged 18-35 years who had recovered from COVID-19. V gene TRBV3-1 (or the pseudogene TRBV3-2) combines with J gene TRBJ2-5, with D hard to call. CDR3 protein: CASSQRSPRLGETQYF. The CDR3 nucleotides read TGTGCCAGCAGCCAAAGGTCCCCCCGCCTCGGGGAGACCCAGTACTTC.